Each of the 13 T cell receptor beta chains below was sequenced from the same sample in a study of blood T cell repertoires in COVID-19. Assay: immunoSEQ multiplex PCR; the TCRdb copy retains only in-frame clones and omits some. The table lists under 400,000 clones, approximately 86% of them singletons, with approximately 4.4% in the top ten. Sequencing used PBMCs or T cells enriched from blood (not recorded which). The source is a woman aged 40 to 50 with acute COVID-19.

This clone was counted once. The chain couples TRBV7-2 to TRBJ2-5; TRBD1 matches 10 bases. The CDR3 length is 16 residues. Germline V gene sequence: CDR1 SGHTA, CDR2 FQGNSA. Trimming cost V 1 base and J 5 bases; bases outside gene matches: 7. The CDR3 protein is CASSLGGQGLWETQYF. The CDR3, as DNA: TGTGCCAGCAGCTTAGGGGGACAGGGGTTGTGGGAGACCCAGTACTTC.

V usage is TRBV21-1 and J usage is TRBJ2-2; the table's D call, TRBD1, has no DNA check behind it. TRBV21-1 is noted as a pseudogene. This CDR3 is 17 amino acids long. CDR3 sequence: CASSAPGGQGCTGELFF. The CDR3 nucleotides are TGTGCCAGCAGCGCCCCCGGGGGACAGGGGTGCACCGGGGAGCTGTTTTTT.

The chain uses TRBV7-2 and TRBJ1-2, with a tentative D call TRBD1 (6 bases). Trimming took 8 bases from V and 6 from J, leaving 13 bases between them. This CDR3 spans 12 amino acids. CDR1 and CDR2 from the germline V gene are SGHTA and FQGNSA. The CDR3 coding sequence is TGTGCCAGCCTCCGGGACACCCATGGCTACACCTTC. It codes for CASLRDTHGYTF.

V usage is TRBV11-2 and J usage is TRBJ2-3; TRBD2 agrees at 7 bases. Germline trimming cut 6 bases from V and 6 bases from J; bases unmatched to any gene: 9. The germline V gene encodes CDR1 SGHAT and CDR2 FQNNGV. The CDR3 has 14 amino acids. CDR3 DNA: TGTGCCAGCAGTAGAACGGGCGGGAGTGATACGCAGTATTTT. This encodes CASSRTGGSDTQYF.

CDR3 in amino acids: CASTLRTAVGNTIYF. CDR3 DNA sequence: TGTGCCAGCACCCTACGGACAGCCGTTGGGAACACCATATATTTT. The chain carries TRBV5-6 and TRBJ1-3; TRBD1 is a possible D gene (6 bases). V was shortened by 6 bases and J by 7 bases, with 20 bases between the two germline ends. CDR1 is SGHDT, CDR2 YYEEEE, per germline. The CDR3 runs 15 residues. The full variable domain, rest sourced from reference TRBV5-6 and TRBJ1-3, is DAGVTQSPTHLIKTRGQQVTLRCSPKSGHDTVSWYQQALGQGPQFIFQYYEEEERQRGNFPDRFSGHQFPNYSSELNVNALLLGDSALYLCASTLRTAVGNTIYFGEGSWLTVV.

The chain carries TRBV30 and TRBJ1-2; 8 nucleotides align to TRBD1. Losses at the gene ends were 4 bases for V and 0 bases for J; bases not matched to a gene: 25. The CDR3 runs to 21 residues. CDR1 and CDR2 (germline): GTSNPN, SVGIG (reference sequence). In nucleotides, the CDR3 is TGTGCCTGGACCTCCCACAAACTCCGAACAGGGGGATACCGCCCTAACTATGGCTACACCTTC. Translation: CAWTSHKLRTGGYRPNYGYTF. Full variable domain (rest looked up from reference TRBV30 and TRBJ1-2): SQTIHQWPATLVQPVGSPLSLECTVEGTSNPNLYWYRQAAGRGLQLLFYSVGIGQISSEVPQNLSASRPQDRQFILSSKKLLLSDSGFYLCAWTSHKLRTGGYRPNYGYTFGSGTRLTVV.

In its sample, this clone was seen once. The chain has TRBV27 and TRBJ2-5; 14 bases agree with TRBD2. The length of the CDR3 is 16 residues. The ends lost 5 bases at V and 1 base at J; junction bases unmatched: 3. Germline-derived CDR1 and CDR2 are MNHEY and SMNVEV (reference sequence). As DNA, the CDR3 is TGTGCCAGCAGTCCCGGGACTAGCGGGGGCCAAGAGACCCAGTACTTC. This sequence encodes CASSPGTSGGQETQYF.

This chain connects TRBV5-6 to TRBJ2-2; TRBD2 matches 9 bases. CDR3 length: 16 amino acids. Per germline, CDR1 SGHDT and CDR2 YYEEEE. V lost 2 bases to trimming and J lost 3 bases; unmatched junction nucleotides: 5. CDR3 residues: CASSLWRGGDTGELFF. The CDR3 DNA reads TGTGCCAGCAGCTTATGGCGGGGGGGCGACACCGGGGAGCTGTTTTTT.

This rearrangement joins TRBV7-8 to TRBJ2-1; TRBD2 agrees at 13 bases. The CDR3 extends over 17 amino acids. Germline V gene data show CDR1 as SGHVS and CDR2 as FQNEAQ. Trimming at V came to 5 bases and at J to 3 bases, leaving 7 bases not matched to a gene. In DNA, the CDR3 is TGTGCCAGCAGCCAGCGGACTAGCGGGAGCTTCTACAATGAGCAGTTCTTC. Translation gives CASSQRTSGSFYNEQFF.

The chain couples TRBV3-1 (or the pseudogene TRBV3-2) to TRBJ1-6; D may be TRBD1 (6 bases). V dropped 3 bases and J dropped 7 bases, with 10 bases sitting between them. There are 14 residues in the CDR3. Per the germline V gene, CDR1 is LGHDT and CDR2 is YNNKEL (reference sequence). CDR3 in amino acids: CASSQGHQNSPLHF. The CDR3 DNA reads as TGTGCCAGCAGCCAGGGACACCAGAATTCACCCCTCCACTTT.

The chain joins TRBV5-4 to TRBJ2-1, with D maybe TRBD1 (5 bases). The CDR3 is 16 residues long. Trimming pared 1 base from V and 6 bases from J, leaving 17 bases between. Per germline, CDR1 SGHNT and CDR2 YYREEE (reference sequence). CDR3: CASSLLVDSRVNEQFF. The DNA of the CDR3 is TGTGCCAGCAGCTTGCTAGTAGACAGTAGGGTCAATGAGCAGTTCTTC.

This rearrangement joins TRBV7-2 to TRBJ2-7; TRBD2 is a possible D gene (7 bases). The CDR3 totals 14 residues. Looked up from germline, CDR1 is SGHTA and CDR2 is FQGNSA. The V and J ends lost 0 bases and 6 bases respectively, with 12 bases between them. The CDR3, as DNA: TGTGCCAGCAGCTTAGCGGGGGGGGCTCTCGAGCAGTACTTC. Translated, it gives CASSLAGGALEQYF.

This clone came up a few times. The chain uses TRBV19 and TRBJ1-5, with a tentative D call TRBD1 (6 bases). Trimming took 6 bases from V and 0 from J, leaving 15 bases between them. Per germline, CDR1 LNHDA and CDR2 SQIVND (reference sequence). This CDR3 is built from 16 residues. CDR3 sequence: CASSTTGSNSNQPQHF. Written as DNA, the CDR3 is TGTGCCAGTAGCACTACAGGGTCAAATAGCAATCAGCCCCAGCATTTT.